This T cell receptor (beta chain) comes out of a study of CD8+ T cells in alopecia areata. Findings of the study overall: Scalp lesions, especially in alopecia totalis/universalis, had higher clonality than normal scalp. Shared TCR sequences were less clear between patients than in mice, possibly partly from HLA diversity.

Germline CDR1 and CDR2: SNHLY and FYNNEI. Trimming shortened V by 8 bases and J by 3 bases, and 4 bases separated the two germline ends. The CDR3 is 10 amino acids. Notes on this clone: Its antigen is currently unknown.

Using a FACSAria, the CD4+ and CD8+ T cells were sorted from the PBMCs. RNA, once extracted, was reverse transcribed into cDNA for use as the sequencing template. Using immunoSEQ multiplex PCR, the repertoire was profiled, and TCRdb retains in-frame clones only, with some absent. The data show 150,000 to 200,000 clones, 55% seen once. Material for sequencing was CD4+ T cells sorted from blood. J is TRBJ2-5 and V is TRBV2, with D hard to call. This clonotype originated in a human donor in good health. The CDR3 loop is CASRKETQYF. The CDR3 coding sequence is TGTGCCAGCCGGAAAGAGACCCAGTACTTC.